This T cell receptor (beta chain) was documented in a study of chemoradiotherapy in HPV16-positive cancers. Study-level information: Candidate HPV-specific T-cell clones and common TCR motifs came from functional assays in a couple of HPV16-positive patients.

The protocol was immunoSEQ multiplex PCR, while the TCRdb copy is restricted to in-frame clones and leaves out a portion. The sample lists around 13,000 clones, around 77% occurring once. Overall study results and limits: For HPV16-positive patients, expanding HPV-responsive T cells associated with longer recurrence-free survival. Candidate HPV-specific clones and E7-related TCR motifs grew in tumor during treatment.

Comments on this clone: Its antigen remains unknown.

V was clipped by 4 bases and J by 7 bases, with 16 bases between them. This CDR3 has 15 residues. CDR1 is SEHNR and CDR2 is FQNEAQ in the germline V gene (reference sequence). The source of this sequence is a human donor with HPV-associated anogenital cancer. Collection took place from a patient who underwent chemoradiotherapy. The gene calls are TRBV7-9 and TRBJ1-4; D not certain. CDR3 nucleotides: TGTGCCAGCAGCTCTGGACGGCCTTCGTTTGAAAAACTGTTTTTT. It translates to CASSSGRPSFEKLFF.